This T cell receptor (beta chain) was sequenced for a study of CD8 T cells in Susac syndrome. Background on the study: Treatment status at blood draw for the Susac syndrome patients was therapy-naive, corticosteroids, or intravenous immunoglobulin alone. Study results and caveats: The CD4+ T cell repertoires, which came from Susac syndrome patients, showed no sign of clonal expansion.

In the case of this clonotype: Its target is unknown.

After extraction with the RNeasy kit, about 0.45 to 1 ug of the RNA was reverse transcribed using random hexamers. The amplification used immunoSEQ multiplex PCR on TCR beta CDR3; it spanned 54 Vbeta and 13 Jbeta. Using its own MiXCR run on the immunoSEQ multiplex PCR reads, TCRdb lists one record per CDR3 protein. The profile shows about 210,000 distinct CDR3 sequences, approximately 94% of them singletons. The study sequenced TCR beta in blood CD8+ and CD4+ T cells. This CDR3 is built from 14 residues. V lost 8 bases and J 9 bases, leaving 17 bases between the germline ends. This chain links TRBV12-3 or TRBV12-4 with TRBJ1-6, with D perhaps TRBD1 (5 bases). Input material: CD4+ T cells from PBMCs. The clonotype comes from a human donor with Susac syndrome. CDR3 sequence: CASSDQGRGSPLHF. The CDR3 nucleotides are TGTGCCAGCTCAGATCAGGGTAGGGGTTCACCCCTCCACTTT.